This T cell receptor beta chain emerged from a study of T cell repertoires in cytomegalovirus infection. The overall study: Well-studied HLA-B-restricted CMV epitopes were used in the study alongside recently identified HLA-C-restricted ones. From public TCR beta signatures came an indication of both CMV infection and matching HLA type.

The study's findings and limits: Clonotypes of TCR beta that were HLA-C-restricted and CMV-specific dominated the ex vivo response. Summed frequency of shared TCR beta families picked out CMV carriers who also had the relevant HLA.

TCRdb called the reads again in MiXCR, with one record for every CDR3 protein. The data contain approximately 1,000,000 distinct CDR3 sequences, 30% to 40% of them singletons. About this clonotype itself: Antigen: not known.

This CDR3 spans 16 amino acids. Germline assignment: CDR1 MDHEN and CDR2 SYDVKM. Trimming removed 5 bases from V and 5 bases from J, with 22 bases in between. Sequencing used cultured CD8+ T cells from PBMCs, obtained from culture after CMV antigen stimulation. The source is a human donor in good health (CMV status not recorded). Some clones in this sample may be carry-over from other donors' samples. The gene calls are TRBV28 and TRBJ2-7; D is perhaps TRBD1 or TRBD2 (6 bases each). In DNA form, the CDR3 reads TGTGCCAGCAGTCTACCGGGACGGGAGAGACAGGACGAGCAGTACTTC. Protein sequence: CASSLPGRERQDEQYF.